The clone carrying this T cell receptor (beta chain) was detected a few times. Antigen: not known. Hyperthyroidism patients were newly diagnosed, had disease duration under 2 months, and were aged 18 to 65 years. It was RNA transcripts that yielded the amplified TCR beta CDR3 regions. When the TCR CDR3 underwent first-round RT-PCR, the HTBI primer set was used. A single record per CDR3 protein comes from TCRdb applying MiXCR to the multiplex PCR reads. Seen here are 450,000 to 600,000 distinct CDR3 sequences, around 15% observed once, and the top ten hold approximately 13%. CDR3 length: 14 residues. V gave up 0 bases and J gave up 3 bases, with 6 bases separating them. Germline V CDR1 and CDR2: SGHRS, YFSETQ. The data were obtained in a study of T cells in Graves' hyperthyroidism and ophthalmopathy. Whole-study findings and limits: Stable hyperthyroidism was told apart from ophthalmopathy by a model built on 13 V-J features. Blood also showed most of the thyroid clonotypes that were expanded above 0.001.

V and J are TRBV5-1 and TRBJ2-2; perhaps TRBD2 as D (5 bases). Sequenced: blood. This sequence was found in a woman in her 40s with Graves' hyperthyroidism. The CDR3 spells CASSLGEYTGELFF. DNA of the CDR3: TGCGCCAGCAGCTTGGGGGAGTACACCGGGGAGCTGTTTTTT. Combining the CDR3 with reference TRBV5-1 and TRBJ2-2 gives the whole variable domain KAGVTQTPRYLIKTRGQQVTLSCSPISGHRSVSWYQQTPGQGLQFLFEYFSETQRNKGNFPGRFSGRQFSNSRSEMNVSTLELGDSALYLCASSLGEYTGELFFGEGSRLTVL.